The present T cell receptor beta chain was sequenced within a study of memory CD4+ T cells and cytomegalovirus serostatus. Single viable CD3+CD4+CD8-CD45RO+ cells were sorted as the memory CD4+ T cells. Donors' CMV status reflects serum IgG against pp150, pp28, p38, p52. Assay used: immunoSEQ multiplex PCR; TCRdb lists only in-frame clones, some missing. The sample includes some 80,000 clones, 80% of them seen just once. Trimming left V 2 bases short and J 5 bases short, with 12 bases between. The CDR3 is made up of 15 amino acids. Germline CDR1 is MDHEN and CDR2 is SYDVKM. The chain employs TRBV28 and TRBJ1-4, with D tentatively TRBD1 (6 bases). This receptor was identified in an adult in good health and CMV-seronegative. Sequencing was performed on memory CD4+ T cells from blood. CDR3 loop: CASSLGGQGNEKLFF. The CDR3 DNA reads TGTGCCAGCAGTTTAGGGGGCCAGGGGAATGAAAAACTGTTTTTT.